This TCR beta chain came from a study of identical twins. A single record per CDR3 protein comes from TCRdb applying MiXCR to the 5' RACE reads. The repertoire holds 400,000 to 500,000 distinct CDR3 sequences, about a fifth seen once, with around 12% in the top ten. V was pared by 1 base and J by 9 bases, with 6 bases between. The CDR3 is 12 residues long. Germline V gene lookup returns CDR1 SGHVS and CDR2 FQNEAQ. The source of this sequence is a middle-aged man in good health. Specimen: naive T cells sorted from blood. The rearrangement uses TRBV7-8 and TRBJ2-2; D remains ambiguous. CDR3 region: CASSLGSRELFF. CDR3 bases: TGTGCCAGCAGCTTAGGAAGCCGGGAGCTGTTTTTT.